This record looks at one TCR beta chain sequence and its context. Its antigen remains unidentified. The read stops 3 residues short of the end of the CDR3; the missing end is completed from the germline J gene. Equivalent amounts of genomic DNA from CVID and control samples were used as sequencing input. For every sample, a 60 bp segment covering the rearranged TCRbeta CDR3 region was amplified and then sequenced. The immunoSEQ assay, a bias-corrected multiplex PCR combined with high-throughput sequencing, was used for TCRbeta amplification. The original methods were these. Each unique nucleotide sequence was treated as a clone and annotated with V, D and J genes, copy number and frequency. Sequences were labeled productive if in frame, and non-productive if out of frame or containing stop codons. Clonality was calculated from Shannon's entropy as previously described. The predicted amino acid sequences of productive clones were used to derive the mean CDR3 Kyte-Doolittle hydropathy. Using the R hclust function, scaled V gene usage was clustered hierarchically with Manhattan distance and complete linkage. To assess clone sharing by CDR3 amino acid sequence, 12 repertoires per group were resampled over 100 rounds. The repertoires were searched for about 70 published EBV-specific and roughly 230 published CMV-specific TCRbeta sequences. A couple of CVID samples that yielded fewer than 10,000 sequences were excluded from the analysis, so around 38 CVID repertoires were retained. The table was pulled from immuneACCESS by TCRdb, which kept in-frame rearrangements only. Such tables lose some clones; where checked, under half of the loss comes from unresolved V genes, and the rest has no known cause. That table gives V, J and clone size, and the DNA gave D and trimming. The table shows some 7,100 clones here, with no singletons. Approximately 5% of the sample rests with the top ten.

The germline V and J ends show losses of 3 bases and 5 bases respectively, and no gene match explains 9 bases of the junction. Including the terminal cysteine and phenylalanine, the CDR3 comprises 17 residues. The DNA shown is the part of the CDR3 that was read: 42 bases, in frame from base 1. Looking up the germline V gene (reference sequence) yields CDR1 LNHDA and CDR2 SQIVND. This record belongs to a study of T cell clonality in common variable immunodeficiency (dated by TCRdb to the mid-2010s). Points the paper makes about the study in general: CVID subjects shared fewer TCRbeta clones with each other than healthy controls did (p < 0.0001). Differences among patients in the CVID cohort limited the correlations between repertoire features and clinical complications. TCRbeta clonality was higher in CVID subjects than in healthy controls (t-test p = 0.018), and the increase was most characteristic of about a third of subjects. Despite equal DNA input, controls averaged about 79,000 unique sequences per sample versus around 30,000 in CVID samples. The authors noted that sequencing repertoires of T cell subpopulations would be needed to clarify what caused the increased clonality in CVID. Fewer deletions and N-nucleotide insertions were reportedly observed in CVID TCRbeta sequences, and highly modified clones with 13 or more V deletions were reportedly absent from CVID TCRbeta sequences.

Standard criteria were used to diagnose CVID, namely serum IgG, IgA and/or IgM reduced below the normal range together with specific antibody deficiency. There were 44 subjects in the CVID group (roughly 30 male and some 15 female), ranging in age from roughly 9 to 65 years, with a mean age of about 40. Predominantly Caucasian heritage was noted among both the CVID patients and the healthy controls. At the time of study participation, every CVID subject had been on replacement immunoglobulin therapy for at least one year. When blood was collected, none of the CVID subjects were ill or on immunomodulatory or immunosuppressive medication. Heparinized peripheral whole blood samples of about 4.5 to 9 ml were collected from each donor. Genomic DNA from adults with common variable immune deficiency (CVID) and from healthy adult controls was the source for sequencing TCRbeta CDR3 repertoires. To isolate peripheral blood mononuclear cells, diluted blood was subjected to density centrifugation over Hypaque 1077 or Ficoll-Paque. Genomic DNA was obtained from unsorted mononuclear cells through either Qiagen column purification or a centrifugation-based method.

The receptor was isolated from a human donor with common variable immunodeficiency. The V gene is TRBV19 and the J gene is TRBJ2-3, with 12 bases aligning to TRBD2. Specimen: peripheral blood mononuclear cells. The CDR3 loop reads CASSIWLAGGEGDTQYF. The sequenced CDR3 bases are TGTGCCAGTAGTATCTGGCTAGCGGGAGGGGAAGGAGATACG.